This TCR beta chain was captured by sequencing in a study of OX40 agonist ivuxolimab in advanced cancers. A note on the overall study: Ivuxolimab was a fully human IgG2 agonistic monoclonal antibody targeting the costimulatory receptor OX40 (CD134). Intravenous ivuxolimab was administered to patients every 2 weeks at six dose levels: 0.01, 0.1, 0.3, 1.5, 3 and 10 mg/kg. Among the roughly 50 dose-escalation patients, some 19 had hepatocellular carcinoma, approximately 15 melanoma, 9 renal cell carcinoma and 9 head and neck cancer. A male proportion of 70% to 90% and a mean age of roughly 55 years, ranging from about 20 to 80, were recorded for the dose-escalation cohort. Patients were allowed to have had prior anti-PD-1, anti-PD-L1 or anti-CTLA-4 therapy, and around 43% of the dose-escalation patients had been treated with checkpoint inhibitors. Three dose-escalation patients achieved partial responses, one with hepatocellular carcinoma and two with cutaneous melanoma. Peripheral TCRbeta sequencing was intended to test whether TCR sequence diversity was altered and clonal T-cell expansion was caused by ivuxolimab. The paper reports the monotherapy dose-escalation portion (N of about 50 patients) of the phase I ivuxolimab trial.

Concerning this clone itself: Which antigen it targets is not known. Base qualities are not provided; no much larger clone lies one nucleotide away.

From cysteine to phenylalanine, the CDR3 is 13 amino acids long. The DNA shown is the 39-base CDR3, in frame from base 1. The germline V gene provides CDR1 ENHRY and CDR2 SYGVKD. Relative to germline, V is 6 bases shorter and J is 5 bases shorter, with 10 bases between their ends. Patients with autoimmune disease history or receiving systemic immunosuppression were excluded from the trial. In every dose cohort, peripheral blood was drawn for TCR sequencing at baseline, cycle 4 day 1, and cycle 7 day 1. Samples came from an open-label, multicenter, first-in-human phase I dose-escalation trial of ivuxolimab. Adults with locally advanced or metastatic melanoma, renal cell, hepatocellular, or head and neck squamous cell carcinoma were enrolled in the trial. CD4+ and CD8+ T cells were sorted separately from peripheral blood before TCR sequencing. General study outcomes and caveats: At doses from 0.1 to 3.0 mg/kg, clonal expansion was seen in both CD4+ and CD8+ blood T cells between baseline and week 6. Partial responders in the 0.1-3.0 mg/kg groups had among the lowest normalized peripheral clonal expansion, especially among CD8+ T cells. The antigen specificity of the peripheral T cells that underwent clonal expansion was not determined. On average, CD8+ T cells showed more expanded clones than CD4+ T cells after ivuxolimab. Low levels of normalized T-cell clonal expansion were also shown by some nonresponding patients.

Genomic DNA was extracted from sorted cells for sequencing of the TCRbeta CDR3 region. The immunoSEQ Assay was used for sequencing of TCRbeta CDR3 regions. The immuneACCESS repertoire file appears here via TCRdb, limited to in-frame rearrangements. These files lack a portion of the clones; in checked studies, under half of the deficit traces to unresolved V genes, and the cause of the others is not known. Present in this sample are some 100,000 clones, 75% to 90% of which were seen just once. Of the sample, 0.8% to 1% falls within the top ten clones. The material sequenced was CD4+ or CD8+ T cells sorted from blood, taken in a trial of the OX40 agonist ivuxolimab. This chain joins TRBV10-3 to TRBJ1-4; perhaps TRBD1 is the D gene, with 6 bases matching. This TCR was sampled from an adult with an advanced solid tumor such as melanoma, head and neck, liver or kidney cancer. The CDR3 protein sequence reads: CAIRQGINEKLFF. The DNA is as follows: TGTGCCATCAGGCAGGGGATCAATGAAAAACTGTTTTTT.